These T cell receptor beta chains were read from a single sample in a study of radiation and T cells in renal cell carcinoma. The assay was immunoSEQ multiplex PCR, and TCRdb's table has in-frame clones only and misses some. The repertoire consists of some 150,000 clones, with 75% to 90% occurring once and the leading ten covering roughly 17%. Material: blood, obtained from a patient whose treatment included radiotherapy and nephrectomy. These TCRs come from a woman aged 45-65 years with renal cell carcinoma. CDR3s include the opening cysteine and the closing phenylalanine or tryptophan. The order of the fields is CDR3 protein, CDR3 DNA, J gene, clone size, V gene, D gene. A D gene is named only where the DNA matches it firmly. Part of the rows lack a size; the others show once, few, many or a class for expanded clones.

CDR3aa: CASSLQTTGGEQYF
CDR3nt: TGTGCCAGCAGCCTCCAAACGACAGGGGGCGAGCAGTACTTC
j_gene: TRBJ2-7
abundance: -
v_gene: TRBV9
d_gene: TRBD1

CDR3aa: CASKSTDTQYF
CDR3nt: TGTGCCAGTAAAAGTACAGATACGCAGTATTTT
j_gene: TRBJ2-3
abundance: once
v_gene: TRBV19
d_gene: -

CDR3aa: CASTRTNVRDTQYF
CDR3nt: TGTGCCAGCACTCGGACTAACGTTCGGGATACGCAGTATTTT
j_gene: TRBJ2-3
abundance: -
v_gene: TRBV6-6
d_gene: -

CDR3aa: CASSQDILTSGDNEQFF
CDR3nt: TGCGCCAGCAGCCAAGATATTTTAACTAGCGGGGACAATGAGCAGTTCTTC
j_gene: TRBJ2-1
abundance: -
v_gene: TRBV4-3
d_gene: TRBD2

CDR3aa: CASSLGSVTDTQYF
CDR3nt: TGTGCCAGCAGCTTAGGATCAGTCACAGATACGCAGTATTTT
j_gene: TRBJ2-3
abundance: -
v_gene: TRBV7-2
d_gene: -

CDR3aa: CASSQGAGGLNEQFF
CDR3nt: TGTGCCAGCAGCCAAGGGGCGGGGGGCCTCAATGAGCAGTTCTTC
j_gene: TRBJ2-1
abundance: -
v_gene: TRBV4-2
d_gene: TRBD2

CDR3aa: CATAAGGFSEAFF
CDR3nt: TGTGCCACGGCGGCAGGCGGTTTCTCTGAAGCTTTCTTT
j_gene: TRBJ1-1
abundance: -
v_gene: TRBV7-9
d_gene: -

CDR3aa: CASTVRQSTEAFF
CDR3nt: TGTGCCAGCACCGTCCGACAGTCGACTGAAGCTTTCTTT
j_gene: TRBJ1-1
abundance: -
v_gene: TRBV6-6
d_gene: -

CDR3aa: CASSPQGLSPLHF
CDR3nt: TGTGCCAGCAGCCCGCAGGGTCTTTCACCCCTCCACTTT
j_gene: TRBJ1-6
abundance: once
v_gene: TRBV7-2
d_gene: -

CDR3aa: CASSQLASSYEQYF
CDR3nt: TGTGCCAGCAGCCAACTGGCCAGCTCCTACGAGCAGTACTTC
j_gene: TRBJ2-7
abundance: -
v_gene: TRBV14
d_gene: -

CDR3aa: CASRWAPQGINTEAFF
CDR3nt: TGCGCCAGCAGATGGGCCCCGCAGGGAATCAACACTGAAGCTTTCTTT
j_gene: TRBJ1-1
abundance: -
v_gene: TRBV5-1
d_gene: -